This T cell receptor beta chain appears in the sequencing data of a study of cytomegalovirus exposure and HLA in healthy donors (dated by TCRdb to the late 2010s). Broadly, across the study: In an earlier analysis of 587 of the donors, 250 to 350 Gb of sequence data and 90 million to 120 million unique TCR beta sequences from 150 million to 200 million T cells were reported. The study aimed to test whether signatures of past pathogen exposure could be identified by cataloging public T cell receptors. An earlier analysis of roughly 600 of the donors used high-throughput TCR beta sequencing to judge whether each TCR beta V gene segment behaved as functional or pseudogenic. The number of typed donors differed by locus: 629-630 for A, B, C, DRB1 and DQB1; 522 for DQA1; 606 for DPA1; and roughly 470 for DPB1. A later analysis re-examined previously published TCR beta repertoires from 500 to 700 donors and added high-resolution HLA genotyping to investigate patterns of TCR occurrence. Across 300 to 500 genotyped donors of the cohort, an average of roughly 230,000 unique TCR beta nucleotide sequences per donor were sequenced, and approximately 19% of those sequences were non-productive. Both class I and class II loci were covered by HLA typing, at four-digit resolution. Of the roughly 400 genotyped donors, about 80% fell in the genetic ancestry cluster associated with self-reported Caucasian donors. To predict cytomegalovirus infection status, the study combined high-throughput TCR immunosequencing, statistical association of individual TCRs with disease status, and machine learning. About five DR-DQ haplotypes were treated as single units for association and clustering because of strong linkage in the cohort. Roughly 300 gigabases of sequencing data and about 92 million unique TCR sequences made up an early release that covered some 640 HLA-typed donors. Along with the roughly 670-subject first cohort, a separate validation cohort of roughly 110 different subjects was used. Genome-wide SNP genotypes for about three fifths of the roughly 670 donors were used in a later genetic analysis, which treated that subset as a discovery cohort. Using immunosequencing, the study profiled T cell repertoires from fewer than 850 subjects and related those repertoires to cytomegalovirus serostatus. Alongside the repertoire data, information on donor age, sex, ethnicity and CMV serostatus was compiled. Every repertoire in the discovery cohort had been generated on one and the same sequencing platform. In the later analysis, no new phenotypic data were used to find candidate immune exposures; instead, reliance was placed on TCR beta sequences and their occurrence across donors. Study-wide conclusions, independent of this receptor: Immune exposure information for the cohort was limited to CMV serostatus. A group of highly shared sequence variants was considered likely to be a technical artifact of the sequencing pipeline. In an earlier analysis of about 550 of the donors, most TCR beta V segments were observed in productive rearrangements about 87% or about 30% of the time, broadly matching IMGT annotations. While some public TCRs were present in many individuals, most TCR sequences turned up only very rarely across donors. In a later genetic analysis, a missense DCLRE1C variant was associated with V-gene and J-gene trimming of TCR beta chains, and the association was replicated in an independent cohort. The 87-base-pair reads could not distinguish some IMGT-functional V segments, including TRBV6-2 and TRBV6-3, so those segments were excluded. A later analysis found that TCR association rates varied across HLA loci, with DRB1 alleles showing the most associated TCRs and HLA-C alleles the fewest. According to a later analysis, parvovirus B19, influenza, CMV and Epstein-Barr virus appeared linked to several top co-occurrence clusters. When HLA alleles, especially DR and DQ, strongly co-occurred, attributing TCR associations to individual alleles was difficult. In vitro tests confirmed that a few of the cytomegalovirus-associated TCR beta chains recognize cytomegalovirus antigens. Roughly uniform sequencing depth across donors was assumed in presence/absence analyses, although this assumption may not hold. The classifier was reported to diagnose cytomegalovirus status with high specificity and sensitivity in both the original and validation cohorts. The study listed 150 to 200 TCR beta chains as associated with cytomegalovirus. In this cohort, only TCR beta chains were sequenced, and detectable features were limited by the absence of alpha or paired-chain data. The earlier analysis of some 560 of the donors excluded some 15 rarely observed V segments, including chromosome 9 orphons, because counts were too low. Linkage disequilibrium might explain the correlated functional status among segregating V segments, but an unknown experimental factor could not be ruled out. HLA typing was unavailable for some donors at each locus, so association tests used only the typed subset. A later analysis found that HLA-associated TCR beta chains were more clonally expanded and had lower generation probabilities than equally common non-associated chains. According to a later genetic analysis, donors in an Asian-associated ancestry cluster had fewer N-insertions in productive TCRs than the approximately 670-donor mean. A later analysis associated about 18,000 TCR beta sequences with specific HLA alleles at a false discovery rate of 0.05. The authors suggested that the approach could potentially be extended to other disease states and immunological phenotypes. A further reported finding was that TCR beta sequences accurately predicted the HLA-A and HLA-B alleles for most subjects in the first cohort. A later analysis found that most CMV-associated TCR beta chains appeared HLA-restricted, with HLA associations seemingly driven largely by CMV exposure.

CDR1 SEHNR and CDR2 FQNEAQ are derived from the germline V gene (reference sequence). The CDR3 starts with the cysteine, ends with the phenylalanine, and has 16 residues. The CDR3 DNA has 48 bases and is translated from base 1. Ends trimmed: V by 5 bases, J by 3 bases; bases unmatched to a gene: 9. The cohort consisted of fewer than 700 healthy bone marrow donors. At the time of sampling, all cohort members were nominally healthy, though unrecorded immune exposures were likely present. The donor tested CMV seropositive and was one of the 289 seropositive cohort members. A peripheral blood sample was collected from each donor, and TCR beta sequencing was performed on peripheral blood mononuclear cells. Genomic DNA was extracted from the blood cell samples with the Qiagen DNeasy Blood Extraction Kit. Library preparation employed the immunoSEQ multiplex PCR assay. For the multiplex PCR, a mixture combining 60 forward primers for TCR Vbeta segments and 13 reverse primers for TCR Jbeta segments was used. The CDR3 region of rearranged TCR beta genes was amplified from genomic DNA by a multiplex PCR assay. The Illumina HiSeq System was used to sequence the amplified TCR beta libraries as 87-base-pair reads. The original methods were these. A later analysis tallied around 87 million unique TCR beta chains across the 660 or so repertoires, and some 10 million of those chains were shared by two or more donors. To remove PCR and sequencing errors, raw reads were error-corrected and collapsed into unique sequences using a nearest-neighbor algorithm that merged closely related sequences. V, D and J gene segments were assigned by aligning CDR3 sequences to IMGT reference sequences. For a sequence to be retained, a match of at least six nucleotides to both a V gene segment and a J gene segment was required. A rearrangement was called productive if the CDR3 had no stop codons and remained in frame with V and J, and every other rearrangement was called non-productive. Following IMGT convention, CDR3 was defined as the stretch from the second conserved V-encoded cysteine up to the conserved J-encoded phenylalanine. In an earlier analysis of around 600 of the donors, sequences lacking an unambiguous match to a single V gene segment were excluded. In an earlier analysis of several hundred of the donors, a V segment was called functional when productive rearrangements were above 56.7%, and segregating when the standard deviation between donors exceeded 5%. To diagnose cytomegalovirus status from the catalog of TCR beta chain sequences, a statistical classification framework was built. In a later analysis, V and J genes were assigned by comparing TCR nucleotide sequences against IMGT/GENE-DB human TR gene sequences. A later analysis assigned CDR3 sequences and most-parsimonious VDJ recombination scenarios with the TCRdist pipeline. A later analysis defined each TCR beta chain by its CDR3 amino acid sequence plus V-gene family, and excluded reads lacking a unique V-gene family. In a later analysis, approximately 640 highly shared, low-generation-probability nucleotide sequences were removed to address suspected cross-contamination and a sequencing artifact. In a later analysis, a clonal expansion index for each public chain was calculated from normalized within-repertoire ranks of inferred template counts. In a later analysis, generation probabilities were computed using a VDJ recombination model fitted to out-of-frame rearrangements, and the results were checked against IGoR. A later analysis scored TCR-TCR, TCR-HLA and TCR-CMV co-occurrence with hypergeometric tests, applying a repertoire-size bias correction to TCR pairs. In a later analysis, false discovery rates were estimated by permuting HLA or CMV assignments 20 times. In a later analysis, co-occurring TCRs were grouped using DBSCAN, and TCRdist sequence similarity was added for clustering within HLA-allele-positive subsets. Repertoires with fewer than 30,000 or more than 120,000 public chains were left out of co-occurrence clustering, as were five repertoires with anomalous nucleotide sharing. TCRdb holds this immuneACCESS table with in-frame rearrangements only. Some clones are missing; in checked studies, unresolved V genes explain under half, and the rest has no known cause. Clone size and V and J calls were adopted from that table, with D and trimming inferred from the DNA. The table for this sample lists around 160,000 clones; roughly 85% of them were counted only once. The ten largest clonotypes hold about 14% of the sample.

Only one count was recorded for this clone. What antigen it recognizes has not been identified. One base away there is no much larger clone; base qualities are not given. The sequence was obtained from a man aged 45-60 years in good health and CMV-seropositive. Recombination linked TRBV7-9 to TRBJ1-1; 10 central bases correspond to TRBD1. The sample taken for sequencing was PBMCs. CDR3 reads: CASSHRGTGEDTEAFF. The DNA sequence is as follows: TGTGCCAGCAGCCATCGAGGGACAGGGGAGGACACTGAAGCTTTCTTT.